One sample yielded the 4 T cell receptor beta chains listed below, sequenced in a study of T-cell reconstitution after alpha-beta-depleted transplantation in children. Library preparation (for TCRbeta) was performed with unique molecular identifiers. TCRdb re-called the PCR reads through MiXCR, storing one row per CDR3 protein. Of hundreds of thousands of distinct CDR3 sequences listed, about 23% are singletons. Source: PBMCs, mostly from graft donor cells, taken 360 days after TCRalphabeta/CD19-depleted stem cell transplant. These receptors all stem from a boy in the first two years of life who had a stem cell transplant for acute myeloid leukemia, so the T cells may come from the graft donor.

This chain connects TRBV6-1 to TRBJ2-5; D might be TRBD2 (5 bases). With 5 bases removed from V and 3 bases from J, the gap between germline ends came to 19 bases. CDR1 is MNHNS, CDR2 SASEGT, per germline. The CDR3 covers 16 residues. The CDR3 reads CASSPQGPQEEETQYF. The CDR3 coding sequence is TGTGCCAGCAGTCCCCAAGGGCCCCAGGAGGAAGAGACCCAGTACTTC.

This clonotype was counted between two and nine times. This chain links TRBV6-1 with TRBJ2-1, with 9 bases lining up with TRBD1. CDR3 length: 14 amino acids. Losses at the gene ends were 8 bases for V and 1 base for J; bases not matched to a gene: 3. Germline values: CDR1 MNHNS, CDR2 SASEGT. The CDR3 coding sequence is TGTGCCAGCGGAGGGACAGGGTCCTACAATGAGCAGTTCTTC. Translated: CASGGTGSYNEQFF.

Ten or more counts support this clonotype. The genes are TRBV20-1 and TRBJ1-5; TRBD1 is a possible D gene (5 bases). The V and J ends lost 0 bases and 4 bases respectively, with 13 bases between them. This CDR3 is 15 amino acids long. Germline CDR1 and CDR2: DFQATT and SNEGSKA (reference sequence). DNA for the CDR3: TGCAGTGCTAGAGATCGCACAGGCGGGAATCAGCCCCAGCATTTT. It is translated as CSARDRTGGNQPQHF.

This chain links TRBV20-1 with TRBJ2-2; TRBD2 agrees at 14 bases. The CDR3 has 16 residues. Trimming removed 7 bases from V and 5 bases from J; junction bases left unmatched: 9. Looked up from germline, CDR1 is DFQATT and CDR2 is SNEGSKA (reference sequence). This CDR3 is CSVATSGGAYTGELFF. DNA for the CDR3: TGCAGTGTCGCGACTAGCGGGGGGGCGTATACCGGGGAGCTGTTTTTT.